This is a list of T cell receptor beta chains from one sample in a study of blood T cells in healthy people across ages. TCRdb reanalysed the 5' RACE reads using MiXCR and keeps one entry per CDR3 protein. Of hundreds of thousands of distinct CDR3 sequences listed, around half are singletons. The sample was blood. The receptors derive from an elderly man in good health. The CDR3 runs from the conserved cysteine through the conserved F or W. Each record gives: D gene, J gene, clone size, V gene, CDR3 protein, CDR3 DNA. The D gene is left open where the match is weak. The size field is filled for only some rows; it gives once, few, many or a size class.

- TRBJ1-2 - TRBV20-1 CSARGYGGPNYGYTF TGCAGTGCTAGAGGGTATGGGGGACCTAACTATGGCTACACCTTC
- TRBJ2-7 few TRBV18 CASSPGTETYEQYF TGTGCCAGCTCACCAGGGACGGAAACCTACGAGCAGTACTTC
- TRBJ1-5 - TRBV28 CASNTQSAGYGQPQHF TGTGCCAGCAACACTCAATCGGCAGGGTACGGTCAGCCCCAGCATTTT
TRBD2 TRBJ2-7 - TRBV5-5 CASSGGAGVHADEQHF TGTGCCAGCAGCGGAGGCGCGGGAGTTCATGCCGACGAGCAGCACTTC
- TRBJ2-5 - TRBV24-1 CATSDFGLTETQYF TGTGCCACCAGTGATTTTGGACTCACAGAGACCCAGTACTTC
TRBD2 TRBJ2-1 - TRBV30 CAWSGGGNEQFF TGTGCCTGGAGTGGGGGGGGCAATGAGCAGTTCTTC
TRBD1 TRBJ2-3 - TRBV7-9 CASSPGQGGPDTQYF TGTGCCAGCAGTCCCGGACAGGGGGGCCCAGATACGCAGTATTTT
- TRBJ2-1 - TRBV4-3 CASSQDSVIRHEQFF TGCGCCAGCAGCCAAGACTCAGTTATCCGTCATGAGCAGTTCTTC
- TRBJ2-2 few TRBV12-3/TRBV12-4 CASTISATGELFF TGTGCCAGCACCATCAGTGCCACCGGGGAGCTGTTTTTT
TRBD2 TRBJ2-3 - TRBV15 CATSRRTSGGTDTQYF TGTGCCACCAGCAGACGGACTAGCGGGGGCACAGATACGCAGTATTTT
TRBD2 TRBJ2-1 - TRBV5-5 CASSSGLAGYEQFF TGTGCCAGCAGCTCGGGACTAGCGGGGTATGAGCAGTTCTTC
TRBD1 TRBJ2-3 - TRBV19 CASGPGTASTDTQYF TGTGCCAGTGGCCCCGGGACAGCAAGCACAGATACGCAGTATTTT
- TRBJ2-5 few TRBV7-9 CASSPWGQETQYF TGTGCCAGCAGCCCGTGGGGGCAAGAGACCCAGTACTTC
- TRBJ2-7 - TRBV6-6 CASSYSVGGTYEQYF TGTGCCAGCAGTTACTCAGTGGGAGGAACCTACGAGCAGTACTTC